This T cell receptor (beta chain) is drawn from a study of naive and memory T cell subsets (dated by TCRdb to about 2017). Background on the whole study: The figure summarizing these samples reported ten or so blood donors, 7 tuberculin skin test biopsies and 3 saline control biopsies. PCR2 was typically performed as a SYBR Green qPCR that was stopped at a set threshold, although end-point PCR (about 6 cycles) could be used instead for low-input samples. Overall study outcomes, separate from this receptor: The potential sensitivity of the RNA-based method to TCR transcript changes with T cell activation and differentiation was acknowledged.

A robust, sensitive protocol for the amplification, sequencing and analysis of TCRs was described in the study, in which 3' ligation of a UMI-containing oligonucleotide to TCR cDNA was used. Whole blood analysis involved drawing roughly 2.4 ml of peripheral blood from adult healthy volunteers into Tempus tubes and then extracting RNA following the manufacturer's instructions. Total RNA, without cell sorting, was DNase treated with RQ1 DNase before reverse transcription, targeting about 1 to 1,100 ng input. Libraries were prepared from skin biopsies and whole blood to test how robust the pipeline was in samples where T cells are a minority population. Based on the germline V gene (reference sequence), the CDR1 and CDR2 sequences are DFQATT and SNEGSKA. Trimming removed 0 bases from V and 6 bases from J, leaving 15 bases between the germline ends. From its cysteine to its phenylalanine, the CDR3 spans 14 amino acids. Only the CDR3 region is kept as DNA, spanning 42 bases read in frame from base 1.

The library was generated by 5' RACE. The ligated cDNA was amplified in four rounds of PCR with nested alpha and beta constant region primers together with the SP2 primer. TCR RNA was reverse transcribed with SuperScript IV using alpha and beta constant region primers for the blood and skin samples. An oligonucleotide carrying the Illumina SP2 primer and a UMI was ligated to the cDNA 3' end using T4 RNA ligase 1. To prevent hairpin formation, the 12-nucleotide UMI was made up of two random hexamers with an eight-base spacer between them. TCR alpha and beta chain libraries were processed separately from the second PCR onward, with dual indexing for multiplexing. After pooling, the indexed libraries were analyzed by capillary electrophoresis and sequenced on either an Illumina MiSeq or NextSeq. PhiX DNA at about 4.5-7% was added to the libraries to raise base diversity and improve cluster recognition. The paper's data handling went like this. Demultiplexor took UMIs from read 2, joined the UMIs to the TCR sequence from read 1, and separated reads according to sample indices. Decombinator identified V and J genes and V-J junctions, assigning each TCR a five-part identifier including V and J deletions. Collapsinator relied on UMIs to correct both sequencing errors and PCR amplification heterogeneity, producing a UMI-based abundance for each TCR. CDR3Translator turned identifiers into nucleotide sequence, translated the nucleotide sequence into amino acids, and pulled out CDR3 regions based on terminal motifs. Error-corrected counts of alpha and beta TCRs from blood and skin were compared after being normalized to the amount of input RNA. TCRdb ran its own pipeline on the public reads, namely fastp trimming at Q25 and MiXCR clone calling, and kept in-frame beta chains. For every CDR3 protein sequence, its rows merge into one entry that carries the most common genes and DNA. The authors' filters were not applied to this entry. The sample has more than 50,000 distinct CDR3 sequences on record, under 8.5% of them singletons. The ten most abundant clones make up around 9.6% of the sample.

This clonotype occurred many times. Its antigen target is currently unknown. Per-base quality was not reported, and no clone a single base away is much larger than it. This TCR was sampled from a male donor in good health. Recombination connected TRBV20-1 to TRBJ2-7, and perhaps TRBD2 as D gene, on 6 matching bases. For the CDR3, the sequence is CSARDGGGRSEQYF. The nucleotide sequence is TGCAGTGCTAGAGATGGGGGTGGGAGGTCCGAGCAGTACTTC.